The text below deals with one TCR beta chain. The data derive from a study of blood T cell repertoires in COVID-19. Sequencing was performed with immunoSEQ multiplex PCR; in TCRdb, only in-frame clones are kept and a portion is missing. The data contain around 150,000 clones, 84% of them seen just once; the ten biggest clones take up roughly 2.2%. V was cut by 3 bases and J by 6 bases, with 17 bases left in between. The CDR3 length is 16 residues. The germline V gene has CDR1 KGHDR and CDR2 SFDVKD. The sequenced sample consisted of peripheral blood. The sequence came from a man between 65 and 79 years old with acute or convalescent COVID-19. V and J are TRBV24-1 and TRBJ2-1; a possible D gene is TRBD2 (6 bases). CDR3 amino acids: CATSDRGVAQGNEQFF. As DNA, the CDR3 is TGTGCCACCAGTGATCGCGGGGTAGCCCAGGGCAATGAGCAGTTCTTC.